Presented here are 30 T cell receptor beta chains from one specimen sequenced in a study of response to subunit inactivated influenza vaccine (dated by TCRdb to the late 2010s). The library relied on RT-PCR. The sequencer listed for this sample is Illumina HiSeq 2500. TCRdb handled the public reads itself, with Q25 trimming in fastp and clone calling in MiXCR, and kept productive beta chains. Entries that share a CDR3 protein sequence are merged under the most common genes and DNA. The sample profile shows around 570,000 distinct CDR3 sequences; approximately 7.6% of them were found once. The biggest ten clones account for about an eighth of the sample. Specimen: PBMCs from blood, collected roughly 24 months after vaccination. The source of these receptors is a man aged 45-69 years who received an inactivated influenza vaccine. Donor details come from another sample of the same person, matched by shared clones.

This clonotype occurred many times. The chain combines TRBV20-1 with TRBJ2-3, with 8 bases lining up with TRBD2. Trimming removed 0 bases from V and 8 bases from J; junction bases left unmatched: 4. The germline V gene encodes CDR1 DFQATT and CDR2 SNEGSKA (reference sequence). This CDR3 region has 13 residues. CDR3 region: CSARDGSGGTQYF. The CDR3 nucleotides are TGCAGTGCTAGAGATGGGAGCGGGGGTACGCAGTATTTT.

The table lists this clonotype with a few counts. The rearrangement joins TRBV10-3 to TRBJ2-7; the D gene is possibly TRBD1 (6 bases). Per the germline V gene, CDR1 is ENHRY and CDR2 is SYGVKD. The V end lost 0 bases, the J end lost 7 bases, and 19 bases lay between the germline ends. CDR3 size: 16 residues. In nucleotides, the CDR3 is TGTGCCATCAGTGAGTCCAGCTGGGACACTCCCGTGGAGCAGTACTTC. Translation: CAISESSWDTPVEQYF.

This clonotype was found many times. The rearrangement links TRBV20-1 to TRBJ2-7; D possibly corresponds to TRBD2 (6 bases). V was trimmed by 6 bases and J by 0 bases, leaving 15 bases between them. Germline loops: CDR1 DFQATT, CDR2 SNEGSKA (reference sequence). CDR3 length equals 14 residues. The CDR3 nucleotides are TGCAGTGCCAGCCTAGCGAGGAGCTCCTACGAGCAGTACTTC. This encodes CSASLARSSYEQYF.

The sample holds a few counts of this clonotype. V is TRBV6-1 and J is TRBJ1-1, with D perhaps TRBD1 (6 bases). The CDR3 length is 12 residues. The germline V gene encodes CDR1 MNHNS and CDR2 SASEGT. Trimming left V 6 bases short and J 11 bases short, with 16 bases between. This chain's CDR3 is CASRTDSSRAFF. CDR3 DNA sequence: TGTGCCAGCAGGACGGACAGCTCGAGGGCTTTCTTT.

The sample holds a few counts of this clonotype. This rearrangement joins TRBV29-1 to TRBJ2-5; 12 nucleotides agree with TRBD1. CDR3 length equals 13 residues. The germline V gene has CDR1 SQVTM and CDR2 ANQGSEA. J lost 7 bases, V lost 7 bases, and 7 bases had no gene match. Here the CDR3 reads CSGRDRGRRTQYF. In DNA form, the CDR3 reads TGCAGCGGGCGGGACAGGGGGCGTCGGACCCAGTACTTC.

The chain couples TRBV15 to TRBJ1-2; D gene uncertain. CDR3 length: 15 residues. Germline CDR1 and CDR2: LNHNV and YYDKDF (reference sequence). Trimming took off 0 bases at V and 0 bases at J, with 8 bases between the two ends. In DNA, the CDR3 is TGTGCCACCAGCAGAGATCTTTTCTCTAACTATGGCTACACCTTC. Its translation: CATSRDLFSNYGYTF.

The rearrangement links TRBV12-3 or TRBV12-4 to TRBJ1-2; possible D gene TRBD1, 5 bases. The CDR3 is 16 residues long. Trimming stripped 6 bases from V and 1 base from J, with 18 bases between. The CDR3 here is CASRGAVFHHNYGYTF. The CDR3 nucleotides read TGTGCCAGCAGAGGGGCCGTTTTCCATCATAACTATGGCTACACCTTC.

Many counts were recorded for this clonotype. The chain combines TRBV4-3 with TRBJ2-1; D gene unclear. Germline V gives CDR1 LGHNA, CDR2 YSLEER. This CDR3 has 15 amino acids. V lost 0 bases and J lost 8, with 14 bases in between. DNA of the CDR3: TGCGCCAGCAGCCAAGATTTGCTAGGAAGGGATGAGCAGTTCTTC. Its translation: CASSQDLLGRDEQFF.

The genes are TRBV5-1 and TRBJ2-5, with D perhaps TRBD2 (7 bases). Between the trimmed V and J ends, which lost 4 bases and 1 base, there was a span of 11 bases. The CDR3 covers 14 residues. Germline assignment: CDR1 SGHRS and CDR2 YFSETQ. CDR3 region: CASSGRDIQETQYF. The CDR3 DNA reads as TGCGCCAGCAGCGGGAGGGACATCCAAGAGACCCAGTACTTC.

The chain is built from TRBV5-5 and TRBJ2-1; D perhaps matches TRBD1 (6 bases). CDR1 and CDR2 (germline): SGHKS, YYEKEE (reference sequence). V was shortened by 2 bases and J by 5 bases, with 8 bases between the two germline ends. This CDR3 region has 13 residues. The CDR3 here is CASSFPGDNEQFF. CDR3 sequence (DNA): TGTGCCAGCAGCTTCCCAGGGGACAATGAGCAGTTCTTC.

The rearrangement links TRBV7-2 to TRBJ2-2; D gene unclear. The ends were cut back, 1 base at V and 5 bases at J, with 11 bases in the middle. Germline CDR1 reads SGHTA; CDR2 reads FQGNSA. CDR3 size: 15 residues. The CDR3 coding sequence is TGTGCCAGCAGCTTAGACCCCGCTAGGACCGGGGAGCTGTTTTTT. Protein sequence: CASSLDPARTGELFF.

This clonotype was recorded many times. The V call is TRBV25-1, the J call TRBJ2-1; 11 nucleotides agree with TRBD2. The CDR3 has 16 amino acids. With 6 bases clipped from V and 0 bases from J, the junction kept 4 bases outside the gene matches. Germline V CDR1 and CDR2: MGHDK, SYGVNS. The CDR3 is CASRPSGGSSYNEQFF. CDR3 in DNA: TGTGCCAGCAGGCCTAGCGGGGGGAGCTCCTACAATGAGCAGTTCTTC.

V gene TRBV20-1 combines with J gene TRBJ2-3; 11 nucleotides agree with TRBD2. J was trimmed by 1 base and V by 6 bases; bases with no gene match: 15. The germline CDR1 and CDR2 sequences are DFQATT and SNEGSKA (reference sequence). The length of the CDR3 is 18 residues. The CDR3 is CSAFRGTSGGRGTDTQYF. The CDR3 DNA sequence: TGCAGTGCCTTTAGGGGGACTAGCGGAGGGCGAGGCACAGATACGCAGTATTTT.

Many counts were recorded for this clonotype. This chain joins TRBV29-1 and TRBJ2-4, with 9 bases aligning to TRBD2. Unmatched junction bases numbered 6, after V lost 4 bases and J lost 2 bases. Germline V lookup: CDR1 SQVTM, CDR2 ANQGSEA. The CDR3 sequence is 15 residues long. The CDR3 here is CSVGLAELPKNIQYF. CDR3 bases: TGCAGCGTTGGACTAGCGGAATTGCCCAAAAACATTCAGTACTTC. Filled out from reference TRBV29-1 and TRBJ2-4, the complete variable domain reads SAVISQKPSRDICQRGTSLTIQCQVDSQVTMMFWYRQQPGQSLTLIATANQGSEATYESGFVIDKFPISRPNLTFSTLTVSNMSPEDSSIYLCSVGLAELPKNIQYFGAGTRLSVL.

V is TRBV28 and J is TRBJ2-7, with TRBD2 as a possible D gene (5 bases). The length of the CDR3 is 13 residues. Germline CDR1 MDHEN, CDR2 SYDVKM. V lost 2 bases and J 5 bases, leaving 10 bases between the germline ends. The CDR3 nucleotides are TGTGCCAGCAGTTTAATATTCGGGGACGAGCAGTACTTC. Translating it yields CASSLIFGDEQYF.

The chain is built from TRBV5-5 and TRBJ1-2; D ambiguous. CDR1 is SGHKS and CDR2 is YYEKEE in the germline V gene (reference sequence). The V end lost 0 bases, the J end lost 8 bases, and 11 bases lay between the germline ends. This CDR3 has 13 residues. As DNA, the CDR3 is TGTGCCAGCAGCTTGGAGGCGACGAGAGGCTACACCTTC. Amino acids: CASSLEATRGYTF.

CDR3 loop: CSASLLVDEQYF. CDR3 DNA: TGCAGTGCTAGTTTACTAGTGGACGAGCAGTACTTC. The chain carries TRBV20-1 and TRBJ2-7; weak D call: TRBD2 (5 bases). V was cut by 3 bases and J by 5 bases, with 11 bases left in between. Germline lookup yields CDR1 DFQATT and CDR2 SNEGSKA (reference sequence). The CDR3 spans 12 residues.

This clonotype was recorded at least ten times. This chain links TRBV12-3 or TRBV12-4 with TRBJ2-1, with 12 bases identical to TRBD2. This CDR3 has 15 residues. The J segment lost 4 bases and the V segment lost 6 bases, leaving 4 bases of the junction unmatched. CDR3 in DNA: TGTGCCAGCAGAGAGACTAGCGGGAGTTACAATGAGCAGTTCTTC. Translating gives CASRETSGSYNEQFF.

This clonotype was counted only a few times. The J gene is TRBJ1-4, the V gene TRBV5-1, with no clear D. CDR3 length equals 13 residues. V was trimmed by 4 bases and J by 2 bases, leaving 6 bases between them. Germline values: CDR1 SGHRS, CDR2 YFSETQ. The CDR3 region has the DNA TGCGCCAGCAGCCGGGGTACTAATGAAAAACTGTTTTTT. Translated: CASSRGTNEKLFF.

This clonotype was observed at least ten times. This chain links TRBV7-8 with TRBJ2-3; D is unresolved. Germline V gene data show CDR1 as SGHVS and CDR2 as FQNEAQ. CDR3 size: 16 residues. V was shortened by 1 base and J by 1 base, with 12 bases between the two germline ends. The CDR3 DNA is TGTGCCAGCAGCTTAGGCTACAGAGGTGGCACAGATACGCAGTATTTT. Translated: CASSLGYRGGTDTQYF. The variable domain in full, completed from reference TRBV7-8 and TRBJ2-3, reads GAGVSQSPRYKVAKRGQDVALRCDPISGHVSLFWYQQALGQGPEFLTYFQNEAQLDKSGLPSDRFFAERPEGSVSTLKIQRTQQEDSAVYLCASSLGYRGGTDTQYFGPGTRLTVL.

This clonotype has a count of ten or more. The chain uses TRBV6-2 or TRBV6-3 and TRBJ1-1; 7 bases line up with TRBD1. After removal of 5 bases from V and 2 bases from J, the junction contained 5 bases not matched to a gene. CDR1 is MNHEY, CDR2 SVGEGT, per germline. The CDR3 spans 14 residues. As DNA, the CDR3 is TGTGCCAGCAGTGACTGGACAGGTAACACTGAAGCTTTCTTT. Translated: CASSDWTGNTEAFF.

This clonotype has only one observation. The CDR3, as DNA: TGTGCCAGCAGCTCAGGTGCCCAGACAGATACGCAGTATTTT. As protein: CASSSGAQTDTQYF. The chain carries TRBV7-2 and TRBJ2-3; no definite D call. V lost 4 bases and J 3 bases, leaving 11 bases between the germline ends. The V gene's germline CDR1 is SGHTA and CDR2 FQGNSA. The CDR3 sequence is 14 residues long.

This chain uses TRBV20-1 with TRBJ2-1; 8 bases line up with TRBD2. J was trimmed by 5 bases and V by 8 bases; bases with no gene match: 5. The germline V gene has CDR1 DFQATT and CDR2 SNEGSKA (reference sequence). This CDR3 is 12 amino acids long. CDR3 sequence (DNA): TGCAGTACCCCGCGGGGGGACAATGAGCAGTTCTTC. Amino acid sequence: CSTPRGDNEQFF.

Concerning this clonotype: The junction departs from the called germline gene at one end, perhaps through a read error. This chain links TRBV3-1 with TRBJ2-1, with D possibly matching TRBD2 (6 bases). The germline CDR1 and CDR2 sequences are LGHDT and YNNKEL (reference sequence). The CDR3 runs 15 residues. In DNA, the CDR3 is TGTGCCACCAGCCAAGTTACTAGCTTGGGCAATGAGCAGTTCTTC. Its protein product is CATSQVTSLGNEQFF.

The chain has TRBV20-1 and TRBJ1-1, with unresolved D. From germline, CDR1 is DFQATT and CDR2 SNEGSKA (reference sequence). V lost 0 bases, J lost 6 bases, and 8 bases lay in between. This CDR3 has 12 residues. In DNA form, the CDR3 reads TGCAGTGCTAGAGAGTCTACTCCTGAAGCTTTCTTT. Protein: CSARESTPEAFF.

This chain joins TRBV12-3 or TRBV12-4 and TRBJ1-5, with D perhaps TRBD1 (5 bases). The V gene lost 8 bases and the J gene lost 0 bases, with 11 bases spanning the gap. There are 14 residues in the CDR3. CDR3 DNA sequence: TGTGCCAGCCAAAGGGGATATAGCAATCAGCCCCAGCATTTT. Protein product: CASQRGYSNQPQHF.

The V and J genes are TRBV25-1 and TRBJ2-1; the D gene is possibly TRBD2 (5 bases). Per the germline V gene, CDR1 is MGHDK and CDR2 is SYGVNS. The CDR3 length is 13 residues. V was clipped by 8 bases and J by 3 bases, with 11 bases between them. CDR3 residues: CASRGNSYNEQFF. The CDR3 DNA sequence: TGTGCCAGCCGGGGTAACAGCTACAATGAGCAGTTCTTC.

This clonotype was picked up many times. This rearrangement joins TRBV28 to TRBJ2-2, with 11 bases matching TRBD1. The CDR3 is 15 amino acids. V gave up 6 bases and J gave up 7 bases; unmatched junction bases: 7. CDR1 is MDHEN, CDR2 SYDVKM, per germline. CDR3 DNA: TGTGCCAGCAGACCTGCCGGGACAGGGGGCGGGGAGCTGTTTTTT. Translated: CASRPAGTGGGELFF.

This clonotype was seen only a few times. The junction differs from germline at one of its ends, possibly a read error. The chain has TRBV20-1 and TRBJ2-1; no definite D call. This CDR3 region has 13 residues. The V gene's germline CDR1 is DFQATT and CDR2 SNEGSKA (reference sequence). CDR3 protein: CSARAFSYNEQFF. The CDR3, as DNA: TGCAGTGCGAGAGCCTTCTCCTACAATGAGCAGTTCTTC.

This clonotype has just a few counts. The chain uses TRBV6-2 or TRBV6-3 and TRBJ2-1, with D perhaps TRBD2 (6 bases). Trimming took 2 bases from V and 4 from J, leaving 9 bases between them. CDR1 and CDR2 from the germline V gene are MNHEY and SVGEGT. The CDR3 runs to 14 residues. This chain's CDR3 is CASSYVDYYNEQFF. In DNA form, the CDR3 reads TGTGCCAGCAGTTACGTGGACTATTACAATGAGCAGTTCTTC.